This T cell receptor beta chain originates from a study of T cell responses to AZD1222 COVID-19 vaccine. Study at large: The analysis combined second doses at about 4 or about 12 weeks.

CDR3 length: 13 residues. The germline CDR1 and CDR2 sequences are WSHSY and SAAADI. V was pared by 8 bases and J by 10 bases, with 17 bases between. Whole-study results and caveats: In a largely white British group with more females than males, clonal diversity was possibly underestimated. Two doses of AZD1222 preceded a rise in Spike-specific TCR breadth and depth. Regions 160-218 and 743-854 dominated among vaccine-associated CD4 TCRs spanning spike.

This clone appeared a single time. Its antigen remains unidentified. Repertoires were generated with immunoSEQ multiplex PCR, while TCRdb's copy carries only in-frame clones and drops some. The table shows approximately 110,000 clones, with approximately 84% occurring only once. V usage is TRBV10-2 and J usage is TRBJ1-4; D call uncertain. This TCR derives from an adult in good health. The material sequenced was peripheral blood, taken on day 0 of AZD1222 vaccination. The CDR3 region has the DNA TGCGCCAGCGGCCCCGACTACGGCGTAAAACTGTTTTTT. It is translated as CASGPDYGVKLFF.